The rows below give T cell receptor beta chains drawn from one sample of a study of blood T cell repertoires in COVID-19. Sequencing used immunoSEQ multiplex PCR; TCRdb keeps in-frame clones, though not all of them. The table shows a few hundred thousand clones, with roughly 80% occurring only once. The material sequenced was peripheral blood. The receptors stem from a person aged 65 to 79 with COVID-19, enrolled during active disease. Each CDR3 is given with its conserved first and last residue. D genes are given only for firm matches. For some rows the clone size is stated as once, few or many, or as a class when expanded; others skip it.

d_call	j_call	clone_size	v_call	cdr3_nt	cdr3_aa
TRBD1	TRBJ1-5	-	TRBV5-1	TGCGCCAGCAGTTCGGGGACAGGGGTGGAGCCCCAGCATTTT	CASSSGTGVEPQHF
-	TRBJ1-1	-	TRBV27	TGTGCCAGCAGTGTCCTAGGAGAGAACACTGAAGCTTTCTTT	CASSVLGENTEAFF
-	TRBJ1-5	-	TRBV27	TGTGCCAGCAGTTCAGGGCTTAAGGGGCAGCCCCAGCATTTT	CASSSGLKGQPQHF
TRBD2	TRBJ2-3	-	TRBV9	TGTGCCAGCAGCGTAAGGGGCATAAGCGGGAGCGGAGGTATAGATACGCAGTATTTT	CASSVRGISGSGGIDTQYF
TRBD1	TRBJ1-4	-	TRBV5-1	TGCGCCAGCAGCTTTTCCACCGGGACAGTTAATGAAAAACTGTTTTTT	CASSFSTGTVNEKLFF
-	TRBJ2-3	-	TRBV7-2	TGTGCCAGCAGCTTAAGGCTAGCAACAGATACGCAGTATTTT	CASSLRLATDTQYF
-	TRBJ2-6	-	TRBV30	TGTGCCTGGAGTCTTTTTGGGGCCCACGTCCTGACTTTC	CAWSLFGAHVLTF
TRBD1	TRBJ1-4	-	TRBV5-1	TGCGCCAGCAGCTCCAACAGGGGGTGGGATGAAAAACTGTTTTTT	CASSSNRGWDEKLFF
TRBD1	TRBJ2-2	once	TRBV19	TGTGCCAGTAGTAGCACGACAGGGGTCGGGGAGCTGTTTTTT	CASSSTTGVGELFF
-	TRBJ1-2	-	TRBV30	TGTGCCTGGAGTTCAGGGAATGGAGGCTACACCTTC	CAWSSGNGGYTF
TRBD1	TRBJ1-4	few	TRBV6-5	TGTGCCAGCAGGGGACAGGGATGGGTTGAAAAACTGTTTTTT	CASRGQGWVEKLFF
TRBD2	TRBJ2-3	-	TRBV11-1	TGTGCCAGCAGCTTCGCGGGGGGCACAGATACGCAGTATTTT	CASSFAGGTDTQYF
TRBD2	TRBJ2-5	-	TRBV5-1	TGCGCCAGCAGCGTCCTAGCGGGGGGTGAGACCCAGTACTTC	CASSVLAGGETQYF
TRBD2	TRBJ2-5	-	TRBV5-1	TGCGCCAGCAGCTTTATCCCTAGCGGGAGTGGCGAGACCCAGTACTTC	CASSFIPSGSGETQYF
-	TRBJ1-3	-	TRBV4-1	TGCGCCAGCAGCCAAGATCGGGGGTCTGGAAACACCATATATTTT	CASSQDRGSGNTIYF
-	TRBJ1-5	-	TRBV4-1	TGCGCCAGCAGCCAAGGAGGGAAAGGGAACAATCAGCCCCAGCATTTT	CASSQGGKGNNQPQHF
-	TRBJ1-2	once	TRBV3-1/TRBV3-2	TGTGCCAGCAGCCAAGAAACCCAGGCCCATGGCTACACCTTC	CASSQETQAHGYTF
TRBD2	TRBJ2-3	once	TRBV9	TGTGCCAGCAGCGTCCTAGCGGGGAGCCCTAGCACAGATACGCAGTATTTT	CASSVLAGSPSTDTQYF
-	TRBJ2-7	-	TRBV27	TGTGCCAGCAGTTTATCTGGCGGCTCCCACGAGCAGTACTTC	CASSLSGGSHEQYF
TRBD1	TRBJ1-2	few	TRBV3-1/TRBV3-2	TGTGCCAGCAGCCCACAGGGGAACTATGGCTACACCTTC	CASSPQGNYGYTF
-	TRBJ1-1	once	TRBV6-6	TGTGCCAGCAGTTACTTTGCGGGAGGCGACACTGAAGCTTTCTTT	CASSYFAGGDTEAFF
TRBD1	TRBJ2-6	-	TRBV5-4	TGTGCCATCCCGGGACAGGGACCTCCAACTGGGGCCAACGTCCTGACTTTC	CAIPGQGPPTGANVLTF
-	TRBJ2-2	-	TRBV5-1	TGCGCCAGCAGCTTGGACGTAAGGCGGGAAGGTTGGACCGGGGAGCTGTTTTTT	CASSLDVRREGWTGELFF
-	TRBJ1-5	-	TRBV7-2	TGTGCCAGCAGCCAAGGGGTGGTCGGTCAGCCCCAGCATTTT	CASSQGVVGQPQHF